This TCR beta chain was sequenced in a study of shared clonotypes between healthy human individuals. Whole-study results and caveats: Generally, naive subsets (rather than memory subsets) showed larger estimated richness.

Measured with immunoSEQ multiplex PCR; TCRdb has only the in-frame clones, and not every one. The profile covers 950,000 to 1,100,000 clones, with approximately 78% appearing a single time and around 0.61% taken by the ten largest. The CDR3 has 15 amino acids. Germline loops: CDR1 SGHKS, CDR2 YYEKEE (reference sequence). V lost 4 bases and J lost 0, with 10 bases in between. A word on this clone: Its antigen is undetermined.

The chain combines TRBV5-5 with TRBJ1-4; TRBD1 is a possible D gene (5 bases). Sequenced material: memory CD4+ T cells from PBMCs. Subset here: CD45RA-negative fraction. This TCR came from a man in his late teens or twenties in good health. Some clones in this sample may be carry-over from other donors' samples. The DNA for the CDR3 is TGTGCCAGCAGCCGAGGGGCTCCAACTAATGAAAAACTGTTTTTT. Encoded protein: CASSRGAPTNEKLFF.